Listed here is a single T cell receptor beta chain. What it binds is unknown. Together with a sample-barcoded 5' primer, a J-beta primer mix was included in a second PCR lasting about 7 to 12 cycles. Researchers report that a template-switch adaptor with 12 random nucleotides tagged each cDNA molecule. One entry per CDR3 protein, called by TCRdb with MiXCR from the 5' RACE reads. Of roughly 640,000 distinct CDR3 sequences listed, around 31% were seen once; the top ten hold 15% to 18%. The sample originates from a study of blood T cells in healthy people across ages. The junction had 4 bases not matched to a gene; V was cut back by 2 bases and J by 8 bases. This CDR3 has 14 residues. Germline lookup yields CDR1 LGHDT and CDR2 YNNKEL (reference sequence). Study-level points and caveats: Among long-lived donors, naive CD4+ cells were more numerous and diversity higher than in aged donors. Roughly linear declines in TCR beta diversity per million T cells occurred with age.

The sample taken for sequencing was blood. This chain links TRBV3-1 with TRBJ1-4; 8 positions match TRBD1. The sequence derives from a woman of 80 years or more in good health. CDR3 sequence: CASSQRTGQEKLFF. The CDR3 region has the DNA TGTGCCAGCAGCCAACGGACAGGGCAAGAAAAACTGTTTTTT.